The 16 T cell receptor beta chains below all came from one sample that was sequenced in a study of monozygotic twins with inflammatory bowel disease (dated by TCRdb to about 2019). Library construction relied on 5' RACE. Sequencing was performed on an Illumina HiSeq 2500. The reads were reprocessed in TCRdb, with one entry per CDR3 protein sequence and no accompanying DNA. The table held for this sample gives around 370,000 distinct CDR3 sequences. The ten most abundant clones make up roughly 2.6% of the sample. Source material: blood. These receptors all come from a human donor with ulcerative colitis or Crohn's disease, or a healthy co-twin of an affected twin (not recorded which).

CDR3: CASRSWGYEQYF. V and J are TRBV6-2 or TRBV6-3 and TRBJ2-7; with no DNA, the TCRdb D assignment of TRBD1 cannot be verified. The CDR3 has 12 amino acids. Germline CDR1 and CDR2: MNHEY and SVGEGT.

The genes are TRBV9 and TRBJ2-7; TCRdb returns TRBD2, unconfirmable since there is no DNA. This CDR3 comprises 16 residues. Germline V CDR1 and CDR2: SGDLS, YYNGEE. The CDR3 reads CASSPRLGTTSYEQYF.

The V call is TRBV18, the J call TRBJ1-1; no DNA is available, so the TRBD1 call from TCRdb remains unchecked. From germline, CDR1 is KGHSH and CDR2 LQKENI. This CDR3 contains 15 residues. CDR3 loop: CASSPNTGEGTEAFF.

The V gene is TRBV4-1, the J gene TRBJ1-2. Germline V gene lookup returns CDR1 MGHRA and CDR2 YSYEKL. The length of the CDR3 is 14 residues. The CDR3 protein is CASSQAFSVGGYTF.

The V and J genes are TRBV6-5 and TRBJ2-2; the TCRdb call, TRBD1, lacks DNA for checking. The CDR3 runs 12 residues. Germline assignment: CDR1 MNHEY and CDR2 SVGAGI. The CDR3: CATTGAPGELFF.

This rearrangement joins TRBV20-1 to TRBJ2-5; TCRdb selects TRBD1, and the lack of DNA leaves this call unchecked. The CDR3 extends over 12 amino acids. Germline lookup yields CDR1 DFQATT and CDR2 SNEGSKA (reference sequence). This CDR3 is CSASHREETQYF.

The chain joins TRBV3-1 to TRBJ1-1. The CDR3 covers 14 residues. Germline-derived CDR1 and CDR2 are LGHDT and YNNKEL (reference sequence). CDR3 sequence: CASSQDDGRIEAFF.

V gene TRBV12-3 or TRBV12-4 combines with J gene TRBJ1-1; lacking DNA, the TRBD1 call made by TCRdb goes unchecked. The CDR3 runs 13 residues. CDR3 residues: CASSFGGLTEAFF.

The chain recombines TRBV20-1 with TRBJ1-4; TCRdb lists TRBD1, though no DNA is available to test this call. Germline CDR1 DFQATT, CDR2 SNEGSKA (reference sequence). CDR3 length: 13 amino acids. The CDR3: CSARDPGDEKLFF.

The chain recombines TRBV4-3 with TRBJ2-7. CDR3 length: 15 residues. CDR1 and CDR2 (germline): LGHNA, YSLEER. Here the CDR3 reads CASSQVLFGSYEQYF.

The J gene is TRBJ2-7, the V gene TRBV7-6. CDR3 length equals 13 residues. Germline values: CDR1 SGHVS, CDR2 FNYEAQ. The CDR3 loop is CASSRRLVYEQYF.

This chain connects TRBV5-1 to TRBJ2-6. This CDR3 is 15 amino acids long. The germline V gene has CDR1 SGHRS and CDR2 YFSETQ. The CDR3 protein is CASSSWVLGANVLTF.

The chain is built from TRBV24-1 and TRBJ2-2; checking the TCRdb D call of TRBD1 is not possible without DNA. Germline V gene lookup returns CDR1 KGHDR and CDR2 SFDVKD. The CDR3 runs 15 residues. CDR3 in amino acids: CATSDRQGRTGELFF.

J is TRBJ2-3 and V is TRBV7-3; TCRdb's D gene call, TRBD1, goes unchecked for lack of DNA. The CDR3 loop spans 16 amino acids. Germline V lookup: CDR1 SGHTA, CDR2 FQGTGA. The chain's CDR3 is CASSFTSGSSTDTQYF.

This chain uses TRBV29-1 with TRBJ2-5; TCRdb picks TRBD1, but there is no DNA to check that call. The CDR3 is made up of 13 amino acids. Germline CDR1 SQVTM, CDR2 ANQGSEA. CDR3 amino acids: CRVVQGAGETQYF.

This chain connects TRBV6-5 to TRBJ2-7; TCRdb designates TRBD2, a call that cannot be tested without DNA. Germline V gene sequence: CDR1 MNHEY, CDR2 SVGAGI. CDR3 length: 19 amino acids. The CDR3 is CASSYSGWYKRGDSYEQYF.